The T cell receptor (beta chain) described here comes from a study of T cell responses to AZD1222 COVID-19 vaccine. Study-wide points: Sampled repertoires all dated from after the peak T cell response. Donors skewed white British and female; clonal diversity was possibly underestimated.

As for this clone: The target antigen is unknown.

Sequencing was performed with immunoSEQ multiplex PCR; in TCRdb, only in-frame clones are kept and a portion is missing. Here the sample spans under 150,000 clones, approximately 90% being singletons. V dropped 6 bases and J dropped 0 bases, with 15 bases sitting between them. Germline V gene lookup returns CDR1 SGHRS and CDR2 YFSETQ. This CDR3 is built from 15 residues. The chain recombines TRBV5-1 with TRBJ1-1; no clear D gene. The specimen was peripheral blood, collected on day 0 of AZD1222 vaccination. The sequence came from an adult in good health. CDR3 protein: CASKGGDEVNTEAFF. Written as DNA, the CDR3 is TGCGCCAGCAAGGGCGGGGATGAGGTGAACACTGAAGCTTTCTTT.